This T cell receptor (beta chain) was observed in a study of shared clonotypes between healthy human individuals. Study at large: A couple of female and a few male donors aged 18 to 49 were enrolled.

Only in-frame clones appear in the TCRdb table, and some are missing; sequencing was by immunoSEQ multiplex PCR. There are some 480,000 clones in the sample; about 80% occur only once, and around 12% lies in the top ten. The healthy adult donors were HIV-negative and reported no recent acute infections or vaccinations. Donors comprised only Caucasian adults living in Nashville, Tennessee. CDR3 length: 16 amino acids. V lost 2 bases and J lost 1, with 12 bases in between. Germline CDR1 is ENHRY and CDR2 is SYGVKD. V is TRBV10-3 and J is TRBJ1-5, with unresolved D. Sequencing input: PBMCs. The source of this sequence is a woman in her thirties or forties in good health. Some clones in this sample may be carry-over from other donors' samples. CDR3 coding DNA: TGTGCCATCAGTGAGACGGGTCTGAGGAGCAATCAGCCCCAGCATTTT. This encodes CAISETGLRSNQPQHF.